This T cell receptor beta chain originates from a study of shared clonotypes between healthy human individuals. With respect to this clone: Its antigen remains unknown.

Notes on the study in general: Larger estimated richness was generally seen in naive subsets than in memory subsets. Rarefaction demonstrated incomplete sorted-subset sequencing despite large depth.

Repertoires were generated with immunoSEQ multiplex PCR, while TCRdb's copy carries only in-frame clones and drops some. The sample comprises 2 million to 3 million clones, just over 90% of which are singletons, and around 0.14% rests with the top ten. Germline V gene data show CDR1 as WNHNN and CDR2 as SYGVQD (reference sequence). The CDR3 totals 15 residues. With 0 bases clipped from V and 12 bases from J, the junction kept 11 bases outside the gene matches. The clonotype originates from a man younger than 35 in good health. Sequencing was performed on naive CD4+ T cells sorted from blood. The subset here: CD45RA+ positively selected. The chain is built from TRBV10-1 and TRBJ2-7; TRBD1 matches at 10 bases. CDR3 bases: TGCGCCAGCAGTGAGTCTTCGGGACAGGGGTATGATCGGTACTTC. Its protein product is CASSESSGQGYDRYF.